The clone carrying this T cell receptor (beta chain) has just a few counts. What it binds is unknown. A multiplex PCR was run with 60 Vbeta primers and 13 Jbeta primers. The table came from immunoSEQ multiplex PCR; TCRdb's copy has only in-frame clones and leaves some out. Counted here are approximately 160,000 clones, roughly 80% occurring once; the ten biggest clones make up roughly 0.38%. The germline V and J ends were trimmed by 5 bases and 11 bases, with 9 bases remaining between them. CDR3 length equals 11 residues. Germline-derived CDR1 and CDR2 are MNHEY and SVGAGI. These data originate in a study of cytomegalovirus exposure and HLA in healthy donors. Overall study context: Approximately 77 million unique TCRs from HLA-typed donors were held in an early release of data. Study-level results: An analysis was carried out later, and it reportedly showed fewer N-insertions in an Asian-associated ancestry cluster than the 666-donor mean. Reported performance of the classifier showed diagnosis of cytomegalovirus status with high specificity and sensitivity.

The source is a boy under 10 years old in good health and CMV-seronegative. The sample comprised PBMCs. The chain employs TRBV6-5 and TRBJ1-4; D is unresolved. The CDR3: CASSNREKLFF. CDR3 nucleotide sequence: TGTGCCAGCAGTAACAGAGAGAAACTGTTTTTT.